This T cell receptor beta chain was captured in a study of beta chain features in type 1 diabetes. Study conclusions and caveats: Across all four CD4+ subsets, people with type 1 diabetes showed modestly shorter TCRB CDR3s.

Investigators reverse transcribed all isolated RNA, so they sequenced expressed TCRB transcripts. Libraries were prepared by immunoSEQ multiplex PCR; TCRdb keeps only in-frame clonotypes and omits some of them. The sample has hundreds of thousands of clones, around 16% seen once. Concerning this clone itself: Its antigen is undetermined.

The CDR3 has 13 residues. Deletions cut 1 base from V and 2 bases from J, with 5 bases between. The V gene's germline CDR1 is SGHNT and CDR2 YENEEA. The receptor comes from a young man in good health. This chain connects TRBV11-3 to TRBJ2-5, with D unresolved. The sample consisted of naive CD4+ T cells from blood. The CDR3 coding sequence is TGTGCCAGCAGCTTAGGCCCTCAAGAGACCCAGTACTTC. Protein sequence: CASSLGPQETQYF.